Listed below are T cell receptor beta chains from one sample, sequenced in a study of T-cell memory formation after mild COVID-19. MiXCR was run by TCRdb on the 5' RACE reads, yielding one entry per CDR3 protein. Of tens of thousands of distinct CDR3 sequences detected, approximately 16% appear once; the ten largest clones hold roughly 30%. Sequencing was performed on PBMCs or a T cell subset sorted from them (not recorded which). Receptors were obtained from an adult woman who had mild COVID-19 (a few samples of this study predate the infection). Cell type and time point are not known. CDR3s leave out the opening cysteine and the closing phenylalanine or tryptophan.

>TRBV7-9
ASSLSRTGSPRGGGYT
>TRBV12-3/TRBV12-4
ASSLWSRTEAF
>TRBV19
ASSQSLTDTQY
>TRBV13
ASSPRGGPTDTQY
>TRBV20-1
STTGTGGDNSPLH
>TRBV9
ASSVALGGDGTEAF
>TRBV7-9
ASSYASALYGYT
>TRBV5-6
ASSAAGTAYYEQY
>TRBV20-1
SASSASRSGANVLT
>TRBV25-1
ASSTGQFYNEQF
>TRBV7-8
ASSLGGVGTGELF
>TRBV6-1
ASSEWEEAGAGSDTQY
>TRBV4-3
ASSQGFVHSYEQY
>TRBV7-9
ASSSVRDTGELF
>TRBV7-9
ASSFGGGGQPQH
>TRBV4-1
ATEGEGQSEQY
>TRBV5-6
ASSLTGTGAEAF
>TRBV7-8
ASSYDRLAGVSTYNEQF
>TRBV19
ASTIGQSSYNEQF
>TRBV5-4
ASSSPGRDYEQY
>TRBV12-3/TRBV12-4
ASSPLVGPSTDTQY
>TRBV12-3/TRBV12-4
ASSLSGAGPLNEQF
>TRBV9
ASSAPRRGNEQF
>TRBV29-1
SVDGTGRLGWETQY
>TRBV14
ASSPRLAGGSTDTQY
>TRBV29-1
SVRSGIPGDEQY
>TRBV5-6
ASSLGYRAQY
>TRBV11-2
ASSLGGSGYT
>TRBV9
ASSGTRQGPSGANVLT
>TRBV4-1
ASSQEQGNPYEQY
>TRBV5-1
ASSWRQGGEGYT
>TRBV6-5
ASSTWTEAF
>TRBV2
ASSEARGNEQF
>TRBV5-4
ASSHRGVEALDTEAF
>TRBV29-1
SVSWGTGDLREQY
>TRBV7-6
ASSSRGTGATGELF
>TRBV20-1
SAREATPYSNQPQH
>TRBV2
ASSEPYYEQY
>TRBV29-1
SVRDTSYEQY
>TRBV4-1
ASSQRQGGYQPQH
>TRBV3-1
ASSPPQAGITDTQY
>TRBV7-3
ASSVTGGVGNIQY
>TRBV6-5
ASSVQGVYGYT
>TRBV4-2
ASSQDSVGTGETQY
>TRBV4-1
ASSQAYDRDTEAF
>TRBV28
ASSLPGTGGGEQY
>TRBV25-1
ASSESTGGAGELF
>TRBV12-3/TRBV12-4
ASTATSYNEQF
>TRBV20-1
SVTNERTDTQY
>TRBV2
ASSVATGGYEQF